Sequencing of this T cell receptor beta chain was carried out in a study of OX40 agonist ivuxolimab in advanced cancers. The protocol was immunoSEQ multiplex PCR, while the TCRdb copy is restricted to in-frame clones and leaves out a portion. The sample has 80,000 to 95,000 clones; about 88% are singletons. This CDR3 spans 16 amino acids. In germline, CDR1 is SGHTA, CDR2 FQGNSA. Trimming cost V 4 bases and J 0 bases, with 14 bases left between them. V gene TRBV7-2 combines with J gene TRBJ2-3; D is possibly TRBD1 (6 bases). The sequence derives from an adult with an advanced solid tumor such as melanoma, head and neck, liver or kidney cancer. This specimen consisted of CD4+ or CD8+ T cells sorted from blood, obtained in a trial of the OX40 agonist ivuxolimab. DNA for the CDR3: TGTGCCAGCAGCTCCACAGGGTGGGCTAGCACAGATACGCAGTATTTT. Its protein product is CASSSTGWASTDTQYF.